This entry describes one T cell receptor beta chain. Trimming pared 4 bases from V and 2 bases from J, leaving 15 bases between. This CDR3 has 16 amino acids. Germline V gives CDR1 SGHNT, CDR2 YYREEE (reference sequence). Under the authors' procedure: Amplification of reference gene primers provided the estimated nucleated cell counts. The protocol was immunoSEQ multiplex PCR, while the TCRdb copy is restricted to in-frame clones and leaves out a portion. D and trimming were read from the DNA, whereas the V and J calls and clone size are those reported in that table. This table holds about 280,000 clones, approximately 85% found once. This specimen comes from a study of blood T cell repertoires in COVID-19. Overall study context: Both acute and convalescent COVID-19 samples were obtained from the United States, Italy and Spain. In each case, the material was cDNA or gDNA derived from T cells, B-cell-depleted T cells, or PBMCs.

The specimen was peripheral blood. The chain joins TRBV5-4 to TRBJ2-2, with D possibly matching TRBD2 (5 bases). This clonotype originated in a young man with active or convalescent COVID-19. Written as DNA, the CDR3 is TGTGCCAGCAGCCTGGACCTCCTAGCTAACACCGGGGAGCTGTTTTTT. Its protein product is CASSLDLLANTGELFF.